This TCR beta chain was profiled in a study of a mutant IDH1 vaccine in newly diagnosed glioma. Study context: Most patients had received both radiotherapy and temozolomide, the prior options being radiotherapy, temozolomide, or both.

Described time point: week 35, safety follow-up. The investigators gave 300 ug of mutant IDH1 20-mer peptide in each vaccine dose, together with topical imiquimod. The repertoire was sequenced with immunoSEQ multiplex PCR; TCRdb's copy has only in-frame clones and lacks some. Of 55,000 to 65,000 clones detected, around four fifths appear once; the ten largest clones hold about 4.1%. The CDR3 length is 19 residues. The V gene lost 10 bases and the J gene lost 0 bases, with 25 bases spanning the gap. Germline loops: CDR1 MNHEY, CDR2 SMNVEV (reference sequence). A word on this clone: The antigen is undetermined.

This specimen consisted of PBMCs, obtained from a glioma patient whose treatment included an IDH1 peptide vaccine. The TCR comes from a man aged 30 to 39 with glioma. The chain uses TRBV27 and TRBJ1-6; TRBD1 might be the D (6 bases). The CDR3 sequence: CAIWDGGGIQSSYNSPLHF. CDR3 nucleotides: TGTGCCATCTGGGACGGCGGGGGCATACAGAGCTCCTATAATTCACCCCTCCACTTT.